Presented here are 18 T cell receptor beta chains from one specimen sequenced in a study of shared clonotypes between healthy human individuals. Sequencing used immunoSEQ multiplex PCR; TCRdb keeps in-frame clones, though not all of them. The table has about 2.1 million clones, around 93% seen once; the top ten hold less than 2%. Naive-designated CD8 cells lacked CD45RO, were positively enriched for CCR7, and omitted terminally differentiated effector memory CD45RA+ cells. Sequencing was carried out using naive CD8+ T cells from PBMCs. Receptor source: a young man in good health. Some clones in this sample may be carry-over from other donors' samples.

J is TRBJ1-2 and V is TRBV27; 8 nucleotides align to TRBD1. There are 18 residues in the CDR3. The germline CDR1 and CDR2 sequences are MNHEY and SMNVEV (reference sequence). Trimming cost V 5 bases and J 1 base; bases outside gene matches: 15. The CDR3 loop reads CASSPSWAGGFVNYGYTF. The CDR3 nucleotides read TGTGCCAGCAGTCCTTCTTGGGCAGGGGGCTTCGTTAACTATGGCTACACCTTC.

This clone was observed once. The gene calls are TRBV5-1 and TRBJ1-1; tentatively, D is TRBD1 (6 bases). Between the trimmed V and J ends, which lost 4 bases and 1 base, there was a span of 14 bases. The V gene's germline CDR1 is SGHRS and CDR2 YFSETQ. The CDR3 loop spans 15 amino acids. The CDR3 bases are TGCGCCAGCAGCCGAGTAGGGGGGTCGAACACTGAAGCTTTCTTT. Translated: CASSRVGGSNTEAFF.

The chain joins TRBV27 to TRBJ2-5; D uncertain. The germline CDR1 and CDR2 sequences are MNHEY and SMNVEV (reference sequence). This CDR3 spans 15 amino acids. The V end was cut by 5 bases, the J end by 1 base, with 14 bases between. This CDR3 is CASSPEAYPQETQYF. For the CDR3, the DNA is TGTGCCAGCAGTCCTGAGGCCTACCCCCAAGAGACCCAGTACTTC.

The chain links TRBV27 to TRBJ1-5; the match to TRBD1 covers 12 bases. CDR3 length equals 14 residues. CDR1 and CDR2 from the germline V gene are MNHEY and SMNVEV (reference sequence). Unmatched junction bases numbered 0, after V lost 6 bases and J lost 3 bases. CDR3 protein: CASRGQGANQPQHF. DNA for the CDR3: TGTGCCAGCAGGGGACAGGGGGCCAATCAGCCCCAGCATTTT.

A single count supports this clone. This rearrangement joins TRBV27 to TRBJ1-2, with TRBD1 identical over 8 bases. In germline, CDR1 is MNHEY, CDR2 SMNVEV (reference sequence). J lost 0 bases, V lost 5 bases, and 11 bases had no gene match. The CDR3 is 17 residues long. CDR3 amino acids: CASSGTVGTGANYGYTF. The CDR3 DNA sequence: TGTGCCAGCAGTGGAACGGTGGGGACAGGTGCTAACTATGGCTACACCTTC.

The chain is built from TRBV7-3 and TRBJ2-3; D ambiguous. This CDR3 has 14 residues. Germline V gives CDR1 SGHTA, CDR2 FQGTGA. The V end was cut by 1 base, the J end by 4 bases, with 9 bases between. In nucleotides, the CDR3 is TGTGCCAGCAGCTTAATGGGCCAGGCAGATACGCAGTATTTT. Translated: CASSLMGQADTQYF. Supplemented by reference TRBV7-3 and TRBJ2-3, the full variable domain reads GAGVSQTPSNKVTEKGKYVELRCDPISGHTALYWYRQSLGQGPEFLIYFQGTGAADDSGLPNDRFFAVRPEGSVSTLKIQRTERGDSAVYLCASSLMGQADTQYFGPGTRLTVL.

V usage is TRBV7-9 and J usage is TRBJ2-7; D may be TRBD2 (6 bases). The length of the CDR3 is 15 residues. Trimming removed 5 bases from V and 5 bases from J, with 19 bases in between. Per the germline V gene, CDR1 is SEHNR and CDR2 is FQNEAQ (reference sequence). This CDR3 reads CASSLEGGLAHEQYF. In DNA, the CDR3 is TGTGCCAGCAGCCTCGAGGGAGGTCTAGCCCACGAGCAGTACTTC. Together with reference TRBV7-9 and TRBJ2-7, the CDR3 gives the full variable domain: DTGVSQNPRHKITKRGQNVTFRCDPISEHNRLYWYRQTLGQGPEFLTYFQNEAQLEKSRLLSDRFSAERPKGSFSTLEIQRTEQGDSAMYLCASSLEGGLAHEQYFGPGTRLTVT.

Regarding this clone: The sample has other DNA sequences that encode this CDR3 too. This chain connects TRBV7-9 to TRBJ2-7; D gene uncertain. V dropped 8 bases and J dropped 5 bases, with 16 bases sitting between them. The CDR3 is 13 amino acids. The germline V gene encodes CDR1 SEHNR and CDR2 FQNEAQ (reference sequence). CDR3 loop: CASQDGNPHEQYF. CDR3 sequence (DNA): TGTGCCAGCCAGGACGGAAATCCCCACGAGCAGTACTTC.

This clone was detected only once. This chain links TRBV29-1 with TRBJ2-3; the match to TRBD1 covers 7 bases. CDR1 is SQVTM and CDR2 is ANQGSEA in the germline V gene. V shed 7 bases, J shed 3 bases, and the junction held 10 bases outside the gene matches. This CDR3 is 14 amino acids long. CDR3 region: CSGDRDSETDTQYF. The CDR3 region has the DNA TGCAGCGGAGACCGGGACAGTGAGACAGATACGCAGTATTTT.

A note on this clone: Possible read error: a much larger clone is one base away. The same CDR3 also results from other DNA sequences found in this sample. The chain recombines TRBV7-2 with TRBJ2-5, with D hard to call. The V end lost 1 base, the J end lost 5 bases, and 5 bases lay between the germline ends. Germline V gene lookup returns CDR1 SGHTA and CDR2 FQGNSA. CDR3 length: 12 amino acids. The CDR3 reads CASSLVRETQYF. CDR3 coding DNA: TGTGCCAGCAGCTTAGTTCGGGAGACCCAGTACTTC.

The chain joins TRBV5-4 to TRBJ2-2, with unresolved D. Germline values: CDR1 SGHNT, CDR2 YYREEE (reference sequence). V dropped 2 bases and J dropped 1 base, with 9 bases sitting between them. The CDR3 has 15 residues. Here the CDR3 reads CASSFLAENTGELFF. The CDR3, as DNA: TGTGCCAGCAGCTTTCTGGCGGAGAACACCGGGGAGCTGTTTTTT.

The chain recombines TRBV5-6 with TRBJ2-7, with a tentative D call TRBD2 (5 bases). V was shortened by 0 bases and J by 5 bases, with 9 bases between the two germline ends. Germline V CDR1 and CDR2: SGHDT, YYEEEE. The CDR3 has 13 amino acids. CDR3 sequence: CASSLVGVHEQYF. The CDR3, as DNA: TGTGCCAGCAGCTTGGTCGGGGTCCACGAGCAGTACTTC.

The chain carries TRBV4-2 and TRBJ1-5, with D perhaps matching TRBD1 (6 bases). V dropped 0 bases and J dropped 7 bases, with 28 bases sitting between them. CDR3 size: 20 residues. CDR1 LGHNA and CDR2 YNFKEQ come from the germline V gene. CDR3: CASSQDLVVLIGGRLQPQHF. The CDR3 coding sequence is TGTGCCAGCAGCCAAGATCTTGTAGTTTTAATCGGGGGGCGGTTGCAGCCCCAGCATTTT.

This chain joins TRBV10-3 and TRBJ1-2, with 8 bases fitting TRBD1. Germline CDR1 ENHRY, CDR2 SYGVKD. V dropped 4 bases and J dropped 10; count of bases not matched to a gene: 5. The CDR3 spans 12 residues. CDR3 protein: CAISGQGQDYTF. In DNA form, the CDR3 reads TGTGCCATCAGTGGACAGGGGCAAGACTACACCTTC.

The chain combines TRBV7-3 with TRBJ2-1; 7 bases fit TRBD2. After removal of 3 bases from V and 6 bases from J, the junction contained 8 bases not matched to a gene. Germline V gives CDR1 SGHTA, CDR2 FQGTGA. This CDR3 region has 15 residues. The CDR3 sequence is CASSFTRGLFNEQFF. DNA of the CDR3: TGTGCCAGCAGCTTCACCCGGGGACTATTCAATGAGCAGTTCTTC.

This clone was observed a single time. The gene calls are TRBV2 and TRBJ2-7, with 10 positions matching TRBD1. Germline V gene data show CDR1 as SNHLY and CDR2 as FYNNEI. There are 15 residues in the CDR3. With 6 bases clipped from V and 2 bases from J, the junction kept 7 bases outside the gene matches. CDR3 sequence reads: CASSDPGTGAYEQYF. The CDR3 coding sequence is TGTGCCAGCAGCGATCCCGGGACAGGGGCCTACGAGCAGTACTTC. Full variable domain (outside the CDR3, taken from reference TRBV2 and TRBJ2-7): EPEVTQTPSHQVTQMGQEVILRCVPISNHLYFYWYRQILGQKVEFLVSFYNNEISEKSEIFDDQFSVERPDGSNFTLKIRSTKLEDSAMYFCASSDPGTGAYEQYFGPGTRLTVT.

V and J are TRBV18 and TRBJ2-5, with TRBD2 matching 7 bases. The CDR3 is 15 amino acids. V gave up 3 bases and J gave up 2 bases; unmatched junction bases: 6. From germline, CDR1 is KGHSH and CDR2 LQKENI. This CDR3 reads CASSPSRGSQETQYF. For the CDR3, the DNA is TGTGCCAGCTCACCCTCGCGGGGGTCGCAAGAGACCCAGTACTTC.

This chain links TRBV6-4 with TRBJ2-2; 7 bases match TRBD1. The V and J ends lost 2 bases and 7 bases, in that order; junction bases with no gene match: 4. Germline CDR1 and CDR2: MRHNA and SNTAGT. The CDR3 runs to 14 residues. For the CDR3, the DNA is TGTGCCAGCAGTGACCGCACAGGGGTCGGGGAGCTGTTTTTT. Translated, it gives CASSDRTGVGELFF.